Described below is a single TCR beta chain sequence and its context. These data are taken from a study of regulatory T cells in long-lasting Graves disease. Assembly of TCR beta libraries relied on iRepertoire HTBI primers together with Arm-PCR of CDR3 regions. From the multiplex PCR reads, TCRdb called clonotypes with MiXCR, one entry per CDR3 protein. There are about 610,000 distinct CDR3 sequences in the sample; around 16% occur only once, and around 12% lies in the top ten. Stated time point: newly diagnosed GD, antithyroid drugs for less than 3 months. Making the TCR library involved RNA that had been extracted from PBMCs. The ends were cut back, 0 bases at V and 2 bases at J, with 14 bases in the middle. This CDR3 is built from 16 residues. From germline, CDR1 is SGHNT and CDR2 YYREEE (reference sequence). This sample was also put to use in a study of T cells in Graves' hyperthyroidism and ophthalmopathy.

The V call is TRBV5-4, the J call TRBJ1-2, with D perhaps TRBD1 (5 bases). The clonotype comes from a man aged 18 to 30 with Graves disease. Sample: peripheral blood mononuclear cells (PBMCs), taken at new diagnosis, from a patient treated with antithyroid drugs. The CDR3, as DNA: TGTGCCAGCAGCTTGGGACAGAACTTCGCCAACTATGGCTACACCTTC. Translation gives CASSLGQNFANYGYTF. Full variable domain (missing parts from reference TRBV5-4 and TRBJ1-2): ETGVTQSPTHLIKTRGQQVTLRCSSQSGHNTVSWYQQALGQGPQFIFQYYREEENGRGNFPPRFSGLQFPNYSSELNVNALELDDSALYLCASSLGQNFANYGYTFGSGTRLTVV.